This entry lists 25 T cell receptor beta chains sequenced from one sample in a study of OX40 agonist ivuxolimab in advanced cancers. Clones were read by immunoSEQ multiplex PCR, and TCRdb kept only the in-frame ones, dropping some. The repertoire holds about 37,000 clones, with around four fifths as singletons. The specimen comprised CD4+ or CD8+ T cells sorted from blood, sampled in a trial of the OX40 agonist ivuxolimab. Receptors were obtained from an adult with an advanced solid tumor such as melanoma, head and neck, liver or kidney cancer.

The rearrangement joins TRBV5-1 to TRBJ1-3; perhaps TRBD1 as D (5 bases). There are 15 residues in the CDR3. Germline V gene lookup returns CDR1 SGHRS and CDR2 YFSETQ. The V gene lost 4 bases and the J gene lost 0 bases, with 11 bases spanning the gap. The CDR3 DNA is TGCGCCAGCAGCCCGGACACCCTCTCTGGAAACACCATATATTTT. This encodes CASSPDTLSGNTIYF.

J is TRBJ2-5 and V is TRBV11-2; 7 positions match TRBD1. V lost 6 bases and J lost 2; bases outside the gene matches: 9. The CDR3 runs 15 residues. Germline V gene sequence: CDR1 SGHAT, CDR2 FQNNGV. CDR3 in amino acids: CASRYGTVEQETQYF. DNA of the CDR3: TGTGCCAGCAGATATGGGACAGTGGAACAAGAGACCCAGTACTTC.

The chain recombines TRBV10-2 with TRBJ2-1; D possibly corresponds to TRBD2 (6 bases). The CDR3 length is 12 residues. The V gene's germline CDR1 is WSHSY and CDR2 SAAADI. The V gene lost 4 bases and the J gene lost 7 bases, with 8 bases spanning the gap. The CDR3 DNA sequence: TGCGCCAGCAGTGCTAGCGATAATGAGCAGTTCTTC. Translating gives CASSASDNEQFF.

In this sample, this clone turned up once. V usage is TRBV2 and J usage is TRBJ2-2; possibly TRBD1 for D (6 bases). There are 13 residues in the CDR3. V gave up 5 bases and J gave up 7 bases, with 11 bases separating them. The germline CDR1 and CDR2 sequences are SNHLY and FYNNEI. The CDR3 reads CASSTGQNGELFF. The DNA of the CDR3 is TGTGCCAGCAGTACAGGACAGAACGGGGAGCTGTTTTTT.

The J gene is TRBJ2-5, the V gene TRBV19; 13 nucleotides align to TRBD2. Germline V gives CDR1 LNHDA, CDR2 SQIVND (reference sequence). CDR3 size: 17 residues. V lost 4 bases to trimming and J lost 4 bases; unmatched junction nucleotides: 9. DNA of the CDR3: TGTGCCAGTAGTACGGGACTAGCGGGAAATCAGGGAGAGACCCAGTACTTC. This translates into CASSTGLAGNQGETQYF.

DNA of the CDR3: TGTGCCAGCAGTTCCTCCCAGGTGACTGAAGCTTTCTTT. The encoded protein is CASSSSQVTEAFF. V and J are TRBV5-5 and TRBJ1-1; D not certain. The germline CDR1 and CDR2 sequences are SGHKS and YYEKEE (reference sequence). This CDR3 region has 13 residues. The V end was cut by 5 bases, the J end by 5 bases, with 13 bases between.

The chain carries TRBV18 and TRBJ2-1, with D perhaps given as TRBD1 or TRBD2 (5 bases each). Germline V gene sequence: CDR1 KGHSH, CDR2 LQKENI. V was shortened by 4 bases and J by 2 bases, with 15 bases between the two germline ends. The CDR3 has 16 residues. The CDR3 sequence: CASSRTGTVAYNEQFF. The CDR3, as DNA: TGTGCCAGCTCACGGACCGGGACGGTTGCCTACAATGAGCAGTTCTTC.

In the case of this clone: The identical CDR3 is also encoded by other nucleotide sequences in the sample. The chain links TRBV14 to TRBJ2-5, with 7 bases aligning to TRBD1. V lost 3 bases, J lost 5 bases, and 3 bases stayed unmatched. The CDR3 extends over 13 amino acids. Germline loops: CDR1 SGHDN, CDR2 FVKESK. CDR3 nucleotides: TGTGCCAGCAGCCACACAGGGGAGGAGACCCAGTACTTC. As protein: CASSHTGEETQYF.

The V gene is TRBV13, the J gene TRBJ2-7; the D gene is possibly TRBD2 (5 bases). V was cut by 3 bases and J by 1 base, with 7 bases left in between. The CDR3 spans 13 residues. Germline-derived CDR1 and CDR2 are PRHDT and FYEKMQ (reference sequence). CDR3 nucleotide sequence: TGTGCCAGCAGCTTTACGGGATCCTACGAGCAGTACTTC. Its translation is CASSFTGSYEQYF.

The CDR3 region is CASSYSGGTGELFF. The CDR3 DNA sequence: TGTGCCAGCAGTTACTCGGGAGGCACCGGGGAGCTGTTTTTT. The chain combines TRBV6-5 with TRBJ2-2, with a tentative D call TRBD2 (6 bases). V lost 0 bases and J lost 4, with 6 bases in between. Germline V lookup: CDR1 MNHEY, CDR2 SVGAGI. This CDR3 contains 14 residues.

The chain employs TRBV29-1 and TRBJ2-1; perhaps TRBD2 as D (5 bases). Germline V gene sequence: CDR1 SQVTM, CDR2 ANQGSEA. The CDR3 runs to 14 residues. Trimming left V 8 bases short and J 10 bases short, with 24 bases between. CDR3 nucleotides: TGCAGCTCAGCCCAGCGGCTAGCCTCGGGGGAGCAGTTCTTC. Its protein is CSSAQRLASGEQFF.

This rearrangement joins TRBV4-2 to TRBJ1-4; D not resolved. Germline V lookup: CDR1 LGHNA, CDR2 YNFKEQ. There are 14 residues in the CDR3. The germline V and J ends were trimmed by 1 base and 7 bases, with 10 bases remaining between them. CDR3: CASSQGRVSEKLFF. Written as DNA, the CDR3 is TGTGCCAGCAGCCAAGGTCGGGTCAGTGAAAAACTGTTTTTT.

V and J are TRBV11-2 and TRBJ2-5; D gene unclear. Trimming took 5 bases from V and 0 from J, leaving 1 base between them. Germline CDR1 reads SGHAT; CDR2 reads FQNNGV. The CDR3 totals 11 residues. CDR3 bases: TGTGCCAGCAGCAACCAAGAGACCCAGTACTTC. This codes for CASSNQETQYF.

V is TRBV7-9 and J is TRBJ1-6; TRBD1 matches at 9 bases. The CDR3 spans 15 residues. Germline V lookup: CDR1 SEHNR, CDR2 FQNEAQ (reference sequence). With 9 bases clipped from V and 13 bases from J, the junction kept 16 bases outside the gene matches. The CDR3 DNA is TGTGCCAGGGAAAAACAGGGGGCACGCATGGCCCCCCTCCACTTT. Translated: CAREKQGARMAPLHF. Variable domain in full (rest from reference TRBV7-9 and TRBJ1-6): DTGVSQNPRHKITKRGQNVTFRCDPISEHNRLYWYRQTLGQGPEFLTYFQNEAQLEKSRLLSDRFSAERPKGSFSTLEIQRTEQGDSAMYLCAREKQGARMAPLHFGNGTRLTVT.

The rearrangement links TRBV6-1 to TRBJ2-7, with D perhaps matching TRBD1 or TRBD2 (5 bases each). Looked up from germline, CDR1 is MNHNS and CDR2 is SASEGT. Trimming removed 6 bases from V and 4 bases from J, with 19 bases in between. CDR3 size: 15 residues. The CDR3 region has the DNA TGTGCCAGCAGCAGATCCGGGACCCCCGAATACGAGCAGTACTTC. It translates to CASSRSGTPEYEQYF.

This clone was observed a few times. Other DNA sequences in the same sample also yield this CDR3. The chain combines TRBV18 with TRBJ2-7; D may be TRBD2 (8 bases). Germline loops: CDR1 KGHSH, CDR2 LQKENI. V dropped 6 bases and J dropped 6 bases, with 24 bases sitting between them. The CDR3 has 16 residues. The CDR3 spells CASSPRGGTEASEQYF. CDR3 nucleotide sequence: TGTGCCAGCTCCCCTCGGGGGGGGACAGAGGCCTCCGAGCAGTACTTC.

The sample holds one count of this clone. This rearrangement joins TRBV29-1 to TRBJ2-5; weak D call: TRBD2 (7 bases). The CDR3 covers 15 residues. The germline V gene encodes CDR1 SQVTM and CDR2 ANQGSEA. The ends were cut back, 3 bases at V and 5 bases at J, with 19 bases in the middle. The CDR3 DNA is TGCAGCGTTGAGGGCGGGGAGGGGGTGGAGGAGACCCAGTACTTC. It encodes CSVEGGEGVEETQYF. Looking up the rest from reference TRBV29-1 and TRBJ2-5 gives the full variable domain: SAVISQKPSRDICQRGTSLTIQCQVDSQVTMMFWYRQQPGQSLTLIATANQGSEATYESGFVIDKFPISRPNLTFSTLTVSNMSPEDSSIYLCSVEGGEGVEETQYFGPGTRLLVL.

The rearrangement joins TRBV5-1 to TRBJ1-2; TRBD1 might be the D (6 bases). Trimming pared 0 bases from V and 5 bases from J, leaving 14 bases between. Per germline, CDR1 SGHRS and CDR2 YFSETQ. The CDR3 consists of 15 residues. The CDR3 sequence: CASSLESGQLYGYTF. CDR3 nucleotides: TGCGCCAGCAGCTTGGAGTCGGGACAACTATATGGCTACACCTTC.

This rearrangement joins TRBV11-2 to TRBJ2-1, with D possibly being TRBD1 (6 bases). The CDR3 spans 17 residues. From germline, CDR1 is SGHAT and CDR2 FQNNGV. V gave up 5 bases and J gave up 2 bases, with 19 bases separating them. CDR3 sequence reads: CASSENDRTYAYNEQFF. In nucleotides, the CDR3 is TGTGCCAGCAGCGAGAACGACAGGACTTATGCCTACAATGAGCAGTTCTTC.

This chain links TRBV18 with TRBJ2-3; D gene ambiguous. V lost 3 bases, J lost 2 bases, and 15 bases lay in between. This CDR3 spans 16 amino acids. Germline values: CDR1 KGHSH, CDR2 LQKENI. CDR3 amino acids: CASSPPSRPPTDTQYF. The CDR3 coding sequence is TGTGCCAGCTCACCTCCGAGCCGCCCCCCCACAGATACGCAGTATTTT.

This clone has just a few counts. The chain recombines TRBV9 with TRBJ2-3; 10 bases line up with TRBD2. This CDR3 has 16 residues. V gave up 0 bases and J gave up 6 bases; unmatched junction bases: 7. Per the germline V gene, CDR1 is SGDLS and CDR2 is YYNGEE. This CDR3 reads CASSVGAGGPPDTQYF. DNA for the CDR3: TGTGCCAGCAGCGTAGGAGCGGGAGGGCCCCCGGATACGCAGTATTTT.

The rearrangement uses TRBV4-1 and TRBJ2-7, with 11 nucleotides matching TRBD2. V was pared by 3 bases and J by 3 bases, with 16 bases of the junction left unmatched. The CDR3 totals 19 residues. From germline, CDR1 is MGHRA and CDR2 YSYEKL. DNA for the CDR3: TGCGCCAGCAGCCATGAGAAGGAAATTAGCGGGGGGGTTCTCTACGAGCAGTACTTC. This encodes CASSHEKEISGGVLYEQYF.

The chain employs TRBV6-5 and TRBJ2-1; TRBD2 matches at 14 bases. Germline V gives CDR1 MNHEY, CDR2 SVGAGI. J gave up 8 bases and V 6 bases, and 3 bases lay outside the gene matches. The CDR3 spans 14 residues. CDR3: CASSRLAGGDEQFF. The CDR3 bases are TGTGCCAGCAGCAGACTAGCGGGAGGGGATGAGCAGTTCTTC.

CDR3 sequence reads: CASSWGTGVNTEAFF. The CDR3 DNA reads TGTGCCAGCAGCTGGGGGACAGGGGTGAACACTGAAGCTTTCTTT. The J gene is TRBJ1-1, the V gene TRBV5-4; 10 positions match TRBD1. Germline CDR1 SGHNT, CDR2 YYREEE (reference sequence). J gave up 0 bases and V 3 bases, and 2 bases lay outside the gene matches. This CDR3 has 15 residues.

The chain recombines TRBV4-1 with TRBJ2-1; TRBD2 aligns across 12 bases. CDR3 length: 18 residues. The ends lost 4 bases at V and 8 bases at J; junction bases unmatched: 15. Germline V CDR1 and CDR2: MGHRA, YSYEKL. CDR3 nucleotide sequence: TGCGCCAGCAGCCCTAGAACCTCTACTAGCGGGAGGAGCTATGAGCAGTTCTTC. Translated: CASSPRTSTSGRSYEQFF.